This T cell receptor beta chain emerged from a study of T cells in Graves' hyperthyroidism and ophthalmopathy. The V segment lost 4 bases and the J segment 4 bases; nucleotides outside the gene matches: 7. CDR3 length equals 16 residues. Germline loops: CDR1 SGHKS, CDR2 YYEKEE (reference sequence). Authors of the study amplified TCR beta CDR3 regions from RNA transcripts. A set of HTBI primers served as the primers for a first-round RT-PCR of the TCR CDR3. TCRdb passed the multiplex PCR reads through MiXCR, listing each CDR3 protein once. The table lists around 530,000 distinct CDR3 sequences, about 15% of them singletons. Patients having uncontrolled infection, another autoimmune disease, pregnancy or lactation were not included.

This TCR came from a woman in her late teens or twenties with Graves' ophthalmopathy. V and J are TRBV5-5 and TRBJ1-5; 11 bases are shared with TRBD1. Sequenced sample: blood. The CDR3 bases are TGTGCCAGCAGCAGATACGGGACAGGGGGTAATCAGCCCCAGCATTTT. As protein: CASSRYGTGGNQPQHF.